The next 32 T cell receptor beta chains were all read from a single sample in a study of a mutant IDH1 vaccine in newly diagnosed glioma. Time point indicated: week 5, during vaccination. The study gave 300 ug of mutant IDH1 20-mer peptide per vaccine dose, with topical imiquimod. For these TCRs, the target antigens are not known. TCRdb's copy holds only in-frame clones and misses some; the assay was immunoSEQ multiplex PCR. In the table there are tens of thousands of clones, roughly 80% of which are singletons. Sequenced material: PBMCs, taken from a glioma patient whose treatment included an IDH1 peptide vaccine. These receptor sequences come from a woman between 18 and 29 years old with glioma. Some clones in this sample may be carry-over from other donors' samples.

This sequence joins TRBV30 and TRBJ2-7; D not resolved. Deletions cut 1 base from V and 7 bases from J, with 11 bases between. Germline CDR1 and CDR2: GTSNPN and SVGIG (reference sequence). The CDR3 has 12 amino acids. CDR3 DNA: TGTGCCTGGAGTGGGGGATGGGGTGAGCAGTACTTC. Residues: CAWSGGWGEQYF.

The gene calls are TRBV5-1 and TRBJ1-2; 7 nucleotides match TRBD1. Germline CDR1 is SGHRS and CDR2 is YFSETQ. After removal of 0 bases from V and 2 bases from J, the junction contained 4 bases not matched to a gene. This CDR3 is built from 15 residues. DNA for the CDR3: TGCGCCAGCAGCTTGGCCAGGGGGGAGAACTATGGCTACACCTTC. It yields the protein CASSLARGENYGYTF.

This sequence joins TRBV9 and TRBJ1-1; D gene uncertain. The ends were cut back, 4 bases at V and 7 bases at J, with 11 bases in the middle. Per germline, CDR1 SGDLS and CDR2 YYNGEE. The CDR3 runs 12 residues. CDR3 DNA: TGTGCCAGCAGCTCAGTGACCATTGAAGCTTTCTTT. Translating gives CASSSVTIEAFF.

The chain carries TRBV5-6 and TRBJ2-3; no clear D. Germline assignment: CDR1 SGHDT and CDR2 YYEEEE. There are 12 residues in the CDR3. V was shortened by 3 bases and J by 4 bases, with 6 bases between the two germline ends. CDR3 in amino acids: CASSSESDTQYF. CDR3 DNA: TGTGCCAGCAGCTCTGAGTCAGATACGCAGTATTTT. Full variable domain (remainder filled in from reference TRBV5-6 and TRBJ2-3): DAGVTQSPTHLIKTRGQQVTLRCSPKSGHDTVSWYQQALGQGPQFIFQYYEEEERQRGNFPDRFSGHQFPNYSSELNVNALLLGDSALYLCASSSESDTQYFGPGTRLTVL.

CDR3 bases: TGTGCCAGCGGGATACTAGCGGGCGCAGATACGCAGTATTTT. It is translated as CASGILAGADTQYF. The chain is built from TRBV6-5 and TRBJ2-3; TRBD2 agrees at 9 bases. CDR3 length equals 14 residues. Germline V gives CDR1 MNHEY, CDR2 SVGAGI. After removal of 8 bases from V and 4 bases from J, the junction contained 7 bases not matched to a gene.

V is TRBV6-5 and J is TRBJ2-2; no firm D call. Trimming took 2 bases from V and 6 from J, leaving 7 bases between them. The germline V gene encodes CDR1 MNHEY and CDR2 SVGAGI. This CDR3 contains 13 residues. This chain's CDR3 is CASSYTAPGELFF. The CDR3 nucleotides read TGTGCCAGCAGTTACACAGCCCCCGGGGAGCTGTTTTTT.

This chain uses TRBV7-2 with TRBJ2-5; 12 bases match TRBD2. The germline gives CDR1 SGHTA, CDR2 FQGNSA. The CDR3 totals 16 residues. The V and J ends lost 4 bases and 4 bases, in that order; junction bases with no gene match: 7. DNA of the CDR3: TGTGCCAGCAGCTCTAGCGGGAGGGCGGGGGGAGAGACCCAGTACTTC. Protein product: CASSSSGRAGGETQYF.

The rearrangement uses TRBV7-9 and TRBJ2-5, with 12 bases aligning to TRBD1. V trimming: 1 base; J trimming: 4 bases; junction bases outside the gene matches: 7. The CDR3 length is 17 residues. Germline V lookup: CDR1 SEHNR, CDR2 FQNEAQ (reference sequence). CDR3 sequence: CASSLEDRDRGRETQYF. As DNA, the CDR3 is TGTGCCAGCAGCTTAGAGGATCGGGACAGGGGGCGAGAGACCCAGTACTTC.

J is TRBJ2-6 and V is TRBV5-6; TRBD1 matches at 10 bases. Germline loops: CDR1 SGHDT, CDR2 YYEEEE. The CDR3 covers 19 residues. With V trimmed by 4 bases and J by 0 bases, 10 bases remained unmatched. The CDR3 nucleotides are TGTGCCAGCAGCGCCGGGACAGGGGCCCTTAACTCTGGGGCCAACGTCCTGACTTTC. Translation gives CASSAGTGALNSGANVLTF.

The chain is built from TRBV7-6 and TRBJ2-5; D not certain. This CDR3 has 15 residues. In germline, CDR1 is SGHVS, CDR2 FNYEAQ. Trimming stripped 3 bases from V and 1 base from J, with 12 bases between. CDR3 protein: CASSLGSGVQETQYF. The CDR3 region has the DNA TGTGCCAGCAGCTTGGGAAGTGGAGTCCAAGAGACCCAGTACTTC.

The chain employs TRBV11-2 and TRBJ2-2; 8 nucleotides align to TRBD2. This CDR3 spans 16 amino acids. Germline-derived CDR1 and CDR2 are SGHAT and FQNNGV. V gave up 9 bases and J gave up 1 base; unmatched junction bases: 10. CDR3 DNA: TGTGCCAGGAACATAGAGCGGGGGAGGAACACCGGGGAGCTGTTTTTT. This gives the protein CARNIERGRNTGELFF.

The chain combines TRBV7-3 with TRBJ1-1; D remains unclear. Trimming took 0 bases from V and 6 from J, leaving 11 bases between them. The CDR3 loop spans 14 amino acids. CDR1 is SGHTA and CDR2 is FQGTGA in the germline V gene. This CDR3 is CASSLTSGGPEAFF. CDR3 DNA: TGTGCCAGCAGCTTAACCTCTGGTGGGCCTGAAGCTTTCTTT.

The chain carries TRBV29-1 and TRBJ2-1; no clear D. The germline V gene encodes CDR1 SQVTM and CDR2 ANQGSEA. V shed 4 bases and J shed 9 bases, with 13 bases lying between them. The CDR3 has 12 amino acids. CDR3 coding DNA: TGCAGCGTTGGGCTCCCTCTAGGTGAGCAGTTCTTC. Its protein is CSVGLPLGEQFF.

In its sample, this clone was seen a few times. The chain is built from TRBV19 and TRBJ1-2, with D possibly being TRBD1 (6 bases). This CDR3 is 13 amino acids long. The germline gives CDR1 LNHDA, CDR2 SQIVND (reference sequence). V dropped 8 bases and J dropped 8 bases, with 18 bases sitting between them. CDR3 nucleotide sequence: TGTGCCAGTCGACAGGTCGGAGGCGGGGGCTACACCTTC. Amino acids: CASRQVGGGGYTF.

V usage is TRBV7-8 and J usage is TRBJ1-5, with D tentatively TRBD1 (6 bases). Trimming left V 2 bases short and J 7 bases short, with 15 bases between. CDR1 and CDR2 (germline): SGHVS, FQNEAQ. This CDR3 is built from 15 residues. CDR3 sequence: CASSLRPGDGQPQHF. CDR3 nucleotide sequence: TGTGCCAGCAGCTTACGCCCAGGGGATGGCCAGCCCCAGCATTTT.

The chain couples TRBV29-1 to TRBJ1-2, with TRBD1 identical over 8 bases. The V segment lost 6 bases and the J segment 4 bases; nucleotides outside the gene matches: 7. The germline V gene encodes CDR1 SQVTM and CDR2 ANQGSEA. The CDR3 length is 13 residues. CDR3 DNA sequence: TGCAGCGTGTGGACAGGGCGCGGCTATGGCTACACCTTC. Its translation is CSVWTGRGYGYTF.

The genes are TRBV6-5 and TRBJ2-1; D perhaps matches TRBD2 (6 bases). Trimming pared 2 bases from V and 5 bases from J, leaving 13 bases between. This CDR3 has 15 amino acids. CDR1 MNHEY and CDR2 SVGAGI come from the germline V gene. As DNA, the CDR3 is TGTGCCAGCAGTTACGGAGCGACTAGTGACAATGAGCAGTTCTTC. This sequence encodes CASSYGATSDNEQFF.

This sequence joins TRBV27 and TRBJ2-5; 8 bases are a match to TRBD1. V shed 6 bases and J 5 bases; nucleotides not matched to a gene: 11. The CDR3 contains 15 residues. Germline loops: CDR1 MNHEY, CDR2 SMNVEV (reference sequence). The DNA of the CDR3 is TGTGCCAGCAGCCCCTGGCAGGGGGCAGGGGAGACCCAGTACTTC. Translating it yields CASSPWQGAGETQYF.

As to this clone: Other DNA sequences of this sample code for an identical CDR3. The rearrangement uses TRBV2 and TRBJ1-5; D gene unclear. Germline V gives CDR1 SNHLY, CDR2 FYNNEI. The CDR3 has 13 amino acids. V lost 1 base and J 8 bases, leaving 9 bases between the germline ends. CDR3 DNA: TGTGCCAGCAGTGAAGGAACCCTGGAGCCCCAGCATTTT. It translates to CASSEGTLEPQHF.

The rearrangement links TRBV14 to TRBJ1-3; D perhaps matches TRBD1 (5 bases). Germline V CDR1 and CDR2: SGHDN, FVKESK. This CDR3 spans 17 amino acids. With 1 base removed from V and 2 bases from J, the gap between germline ends came to 15 bases. For the CDR3, the DNA is TGTGCCAGCAGCCAAGTAGGAGGGGCAAGAGCTGGAAACACCATATATTTT. Translation: CASSQVGGARAGNTIYF.

The chain employs TRBV25-1 and TRBJ1-2, with a possible D match to TRBD1 (6 bases). Trimming removed 0 bases at V and 5 bases at J, with 19 bases between. From germline, CDR1 is MGHDK and CDR2 SYGVNS. The CDR3 is 17 residues long. Written as DNA, the CDR3 is TGTGCCAGCAGTGAATATAATCCCACAGGGTCCCTTTATGGCTACACCTTC. Protein sequence: CASSEYNPTGSLYGYTF.

DNA of the CDR3: TGTGCCAGCAGCCGGCAGGTGGGGGCCGACCAAGAGACCCAGTACTTC. As protein: CASSRQVGADQETQYF. The J gene is TRBJ2-5, the V gene TRBV5-6, with D perhaps TRBD1 (6 bases). Germline CDR1 and CDR2: SGHDT and YYEEEE. This CDR3 is built from 16 residues. The V gene lost 4 bases and the J gene lost 0 bases, with 16 bases spanning the gap.

The count of this clone is one. The gene calls are TRBV9 and TRBJ1-1; D remains unclear. Trimming cost V 5 bases and J 0 bases, with 11 bases left between them. The CDR3 length is 14 residues. Per the germline V gene, CDR1 is SGDLS and CDR2 is YYNGEE. CDR3 coding DNA: TGTGCCAGCAGGGTACACCGCTTGAACACTGAAGCTTTCTTT. Protein product: CASRVHRLNTEAFF.

V is TRBV4-3 and J is TRBJ2-1, with 8 bases matching TRBD1. There are 16 residues in the CDR3. Germline lookup yields CDR1 LGHNA and CDR2 YSLEER. Germline trimming cut 3 bases from V and 1 base from J; bases unmatched to any gene: 5. CDR3 sequence reads: CASSHDTGGSYNEQFF. The CDR3 coding sequence is TGCGCCAGCAGCCATGACACAGGGGGTTCCTACAATGAGCAGTTCTTC.

J is TRBJ1-2 and V is TRBV29-1; 11 nucleotides match TRBD1. Germline CDR1 and CDR2: SQVTM and ANQGSEA. V lost 7 bases and J lost 4; bases outside the gene matches: 17. This CDR3 is built from 17 residues. CDR3 amino acids: CSAPVSSGTGGIYGYTF. The DNA for the CDR3 is TGCAGCGCCCCGGTTAGCTCCGGGACAGGGGGAATCTATGGCTACACCTTC.

The chain is built from TRBV29-1 and TRBJ1-1, with a possible D match to TRBD1 (5 bases). The CDR3 has 14 residues. Trimming removed 7 bases at V and 2 bases at J, with 17 bases between. Germline values: CDR1 SQVTM, CDR2 ANQGSEA. CDR3: CSAREGPTNTEAFF. CDR3 DNA: TGCAGCGCGCGCGAGGGACCTACCAACACTGAAGCTTTCTTT.

The CDR3 is CATSRTSDQFF. The CDR3 bases are TGTGCCACCTCCCGGACTAGCGACCAGTTCTTC. The chain is built from TRBV6-1 and TRBJ2-1; 9 positions match TRBD2. This CDR3 has 11 residues. V shed 10 bases and J 13 bases; nucleotides not matched to a gene: 8. Germline CDR1 MNHNS, CDR2 SASEGT.

The genes are TRBV7-2 and TRBJ1-5, with D tentatively TRBD1 (5 bases). CDR1 is SGHTA, CDR2 FQGNSA, per germline. The germline V and J ends were trimmed by 5 bases and 4 bases, with 12 bases remaining between them. The CDR3 has 14 amino acids. The CDR3 region has the DNA TGTGCCAGCAGCCAGGGCCGGAGAAATCAGCCCCAGCATTTT. This sequence encodes CASSQGRRNQPQHF. The whole variable domain, filled in from reference TRBV7-2 and TRBJ1-5, reads GAGVSQSPSNKVTEKGKDVELRCDPISGHTALYWYRQSLGQGLEFLIYFQGNSAPDKSGLPSDRFSAERTGGSVSTLTIQRTQQEDSAVYLCASSQGRRNQPQHFGDGTRLSIL.

The genes are TRBV5-1 and TRBJ1-5, with D tentatively TRBD1 (6 bases). There are 14 residues in the CDR3. V gave up 8 bases and J gave up 0 bases, with 12 bases separating them. The germline gives CDR1 SGHRS, CDR2 YFSETQ. CDR3 in amino acids: CASNREDSNQPQHF. As DNA, the CDR3 is TGCGCCAGTAACAGGGAGGATAGCAATCAGCCCCAGCATTTT.

V is TRBV10-3 and J is TRBJ2-3; 9 bases map to TRBD1. Trimming took 4 bases from V and 0 from J; bases not matched to a gene: 8. This CDR3 contains 17 residues. The germline V gene has CDR1 ENHRY and CDR2 SYGVKD. The CDR3 here is CAISVTRTGASTDTQYF. The DNA for the CDR3 is TGTGCCATCAGTGTTACTAGGACAGGGGCTAGCACAGATACGCAGTATTTT.

This sequence joins TRBV25-1 and TRBJ1-1; 9 nucleotides agree with TRBD1. The CDR3 spans 14 residues. Per the germline V gene, CDR1 is MGHDK and CDR2 is SYGVNS. V was pared by 6 bases and J by 1 base, with 3 bases of the junction left unmatched. CDR3: CASRLTGGNTEAFF. The DNA of the CDR3 is TGTGCCAGCAGGTTGACAGGGGGGAACACTGAAGCTTTCTTT.

The V gene is TRBV15, the J gene TRBJ1-2, with a weak D call TRBD1 (6 bases). Between the trimmed V and J ends, which lost 3 bases and 4 bases, there was a span of 18 bases. The CDR3 sequence is 16 residues long. Germline V gene lookup returns CDR1 LNHNV and CDR2 YYDKDF (reference sequence). The CDR3 DNA reads as TGTGCCACCAGCAGGCCGTCAGGGGCCAGTTCCTATGGCTACACCTTC. This sequence encodes CATSRPSGASSYGYTF.